The clone carrying this T cell receptor (beta chain) was observed once. In the study's own analysis: The authors estimated nucleated cell counts from reference gene primer amplification. The protocol was immunoSEQ multiplex PCR, while the TCRdb copy is restricted to in-frame clones and leaves out a portion. That table gives V, J and clone size, and the DNA gave D and trimming. The profile shows over 110,000 clones, approximately 80% of them singletons. Trimming at V came to 5 bases and at J to 5 bases, leaving 10 bases not matched to a gene. Looked up from germline, CDR1 is SGHTA and CDR2 is FQGNSA. CDR3 length: 15 amino acids. The data are from a study of blood T cell repertoires in COVID-19. Study background: Samples taken during acute and convalescent COVID-19 were collected in the United States, Italy and Spain.

This clonotype originated in a human donor in a cohort sampled during active COVID-19. This chain connects TRBV7-2 to TRBJ2-3; 7 nucleotides align to TRBD1. Sequenced: peripheral blood. The CDR3 region is CASSPDRVVGDTQYF. CDR3 sequence (DNA): TGTGCCAGCAGCCCTGACAGGGTGGTTGGAGATACGCAGTATTTT.